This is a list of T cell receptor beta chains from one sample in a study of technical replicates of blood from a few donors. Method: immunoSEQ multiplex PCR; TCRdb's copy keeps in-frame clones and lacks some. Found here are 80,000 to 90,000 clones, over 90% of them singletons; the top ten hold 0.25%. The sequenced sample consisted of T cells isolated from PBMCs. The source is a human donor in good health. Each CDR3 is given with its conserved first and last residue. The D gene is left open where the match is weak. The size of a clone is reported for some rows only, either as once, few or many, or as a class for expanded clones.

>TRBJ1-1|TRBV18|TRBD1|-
TGTGCCAGCTCACAGGGACAGGAGAACACTGAAGCTTTCTTT
CASSQGQENTEAFF
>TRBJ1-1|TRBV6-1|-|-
TGTGCCAGCAGCCACCCATACAACGGCGGTGAAGCTTTCTTT
CASSHPYNGGEAFF
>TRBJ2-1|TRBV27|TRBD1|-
TGTGCCAGCAGTGACGGGACAGGGTACTACAATGAGCAGTTCTTC
CASSDGTGYYNEQFF
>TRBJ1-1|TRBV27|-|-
TGTGCCAGCAGACCCCACGGGACAAATAATGAAGCTTTCTTT
CASRPHGTNNEAFF
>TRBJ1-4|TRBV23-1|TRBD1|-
TGCGCCAGCAGCGAACCAGGAGACAGGGATGAAAAACTGTTTTTT
CASSEPGDRDEKLFF
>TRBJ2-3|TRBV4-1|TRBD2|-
TGCGCCAGCAGCCAAGCTTCCCCTATAATTAGCGGGGGGGCCGGAGGAGATACGCAGTATTTT
CASSQASPIISGGAGGDTQYF
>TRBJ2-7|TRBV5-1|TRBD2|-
TGCGCCAGCAGCTACCTAGCGGGAGGGCCCTACTCCCACGAGCAGTACTTC
CASSYLAGGPYSHEQYF
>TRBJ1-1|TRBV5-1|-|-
TGCGCCAGCAGCTTGGCCCAGTCGAACACTGAAGCTTTCTTT
CASSLAQSNTEAFF
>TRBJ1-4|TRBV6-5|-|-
TGTGCCAGCAGCCGGGGGGATGTACGAGAAAAACTGTTTTTT
CASSRGDVREKLFF
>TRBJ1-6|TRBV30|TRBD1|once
TGTGCCCCTTCCGCCGGGACAGGGATTTCACCCCTCCACTTT
CAPSAGTGISPLHF
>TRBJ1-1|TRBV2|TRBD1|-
TGTGCCAGCATGTGGGACGGACAGGGAGTAGGTGGCACTGAAGCTTTCTTT
CASMWDGQGVGGTEAFF
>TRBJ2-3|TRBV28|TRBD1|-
TGTGCCAGCAGCACTCCGGGACAGGGAACAGATACGCAGTATTTT
CASSTPGQGTDTQYF
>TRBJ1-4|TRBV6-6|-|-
TGTGCCAGCAGTTACCCGCGGGACGGCGAAAAACTGTTTTTT
CASSYPRDGEKLFF
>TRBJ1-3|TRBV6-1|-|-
TGTGCCAGCAGTGAGGGGGCTGAAGGAAACACCATATATTTT
CASSEGAEGNTIYF
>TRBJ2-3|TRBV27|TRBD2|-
TGTGCCAGCAGCCGTACTAGCGGGAGCTTACTTCTCACAGATACGCAGTATTTT
CASSRTSGSLLLTDTQYF
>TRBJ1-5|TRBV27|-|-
TGTGCCAGCAGTTTTACAGGGTCGGATCAGCCCCAGCATTTT
CASSFTGSDQPQHF
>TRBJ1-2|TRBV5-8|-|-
TGTGCCAGCAGCTTGAGGGAGGGACGGGACTATGGCTACACCTTC
CASSLREGRDYGYTF
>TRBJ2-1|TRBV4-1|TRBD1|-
TGCGCCAGCAGCCAGCGAACCGGGACAGGGGTGAATGAGCAGTTCTTC
CASSQRTGTGVNEQFF
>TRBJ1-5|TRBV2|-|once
TGTGCCAGCACCCTGGAAGGGGGCAATCAGCCCCAGCATTTT
CASTLEGGNQPQHF
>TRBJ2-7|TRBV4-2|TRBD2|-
TGTGCCAGCAGCCAAGGACTAGCGGGAGCGTACGAGCAGTACTTC
CASSQGLAGAYEQYF
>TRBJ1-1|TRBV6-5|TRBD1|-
TGTGCCAGCAGAGACAGGGGACCCAACACTGAAGCTTTCTTT
CASRDRGPNTEAFF
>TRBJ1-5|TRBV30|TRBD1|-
TGTGCCTGGAGTGTACCGGACAGGAGGATCAATCAGCCCCAGCATTTT
CAWSVPDRRINQPQHF
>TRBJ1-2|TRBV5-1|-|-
TGCGCCAGCAGCTTCCACAGGGTGAATGGCTACACCTTC
CASSFHRVNGYTF
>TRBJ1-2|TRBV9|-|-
TGTGCCAGCAGCGTAGTCCGGGAAACAGATGAGGACCCATCGGATGGCTACACCTTC
CASSVVRETDEDPSDGYTF
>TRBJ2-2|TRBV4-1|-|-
TGCGCCAGCAGCCAAGAACGGCGGACCGGGGAGCTGTTTTTT
CASSQERRTGELFF
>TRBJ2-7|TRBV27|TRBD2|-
TGTGCCAGCAGTCCGGTAACCTTAGCGGGCTTCCCCTACGAGCAGTACTTC
CASSPVTLAGFPYEQYF
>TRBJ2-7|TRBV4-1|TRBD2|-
TGCGCCAGCAGCCTTCCGGCGGGGGGCTCCTACGAGCAGTACTTC
CASSLPAGGSYEQYF
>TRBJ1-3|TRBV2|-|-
TGTGCCGTCCGCGGGATCTCTGGAAACACCATATATTTT
CAVRGISGNTIYF
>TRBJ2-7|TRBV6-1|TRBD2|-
TGTGCCAGCAAATCCGGGACTAGCGATACCTACGAGCAGTACTTC
CASKSGTSDTYEQYF
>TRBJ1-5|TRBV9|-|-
TGTGCCAGCAGCGTAGCAGGGAATCAGCCCCAGCATTTT
CASSVAGNQPQHF
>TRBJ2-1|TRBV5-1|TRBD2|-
TGCGCCAGCAGCTTTGGGAGACTAGCGGCAGACAATGAGCAGTTCTTC
CASSFGRLAADNEQFF
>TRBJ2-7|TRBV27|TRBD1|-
TGTGCCAGCAGCCGGGACAGGGGACGGGTATCCTACGAGCAGTACTTC
CASSRDRGRVSYEQYF
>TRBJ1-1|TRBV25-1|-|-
TGTGCCAGCAGTGATATAGGGGGGGGCACTGAAGCTTTCTTT
CASSDIGGGTEAFF
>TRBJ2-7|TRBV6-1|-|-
TGTGCCAGCAGTGAAGAGGCAGAGCGATGGGTCTATGACGAGCAGTACTTC
CASSEEAERWVYDEQYF
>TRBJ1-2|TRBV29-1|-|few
TGCAGCGTTGAGGTGGGGGCGGGCGGCTACACCTTC
CSVEVGAGGYTF
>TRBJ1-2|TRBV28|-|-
TGTGCCAGCAGTTCCCCTTCAGCTAACTATGGCTACACCTTC
CASSSPSANYGYTF
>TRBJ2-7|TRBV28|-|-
TGTGCCAGCAGTCACACATATGGCCAGGCGGGCGAGCAGTACTTC
CASSHTYGQAGEQYF
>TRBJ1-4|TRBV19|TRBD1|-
TGTGCCAGTAGTATTCGGACAGGGGAGGGTGAAAAACTGTTTTTT
CASSIRTGEGEKLFF
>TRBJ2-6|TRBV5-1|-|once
TGCGCCAGCAGCCAGTCTGTATCATCTGGGGCCAACGTCCTGACTTTC
CASSQSVSSGANVLTF
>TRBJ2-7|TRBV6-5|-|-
TGTGCCAGCACCAAAGACCTTTGGGCGGGCGAGCAGTACTTC
CASTKDLWAGEQYF
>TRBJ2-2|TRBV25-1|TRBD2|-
TGTGCCAGCAGTCACTTACTAGCGGGAGTTCGCACCGGGGAGCTGTTTTTT
CASSHLLAGVRTGELFF
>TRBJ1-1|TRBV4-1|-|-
TGCGCCAGCAGCCGAGGTATTGTACAGGAGAACACTGAAGCTTTCTTT
CASSRGIVQENTEAFF